This T cell receptor (beta chain) was documented in a study of T-cell reconstitution after alpha-beta-depleted transplantation in children. General study results and limits: Expanded clones from the graft, numbering several hundred, reportedly supplied alpha-beta T cells about two months after transplant.

Germline CDR1 is SGHAT and CDR2 is FQNNGV. The CDR3 runs to 17 residues. Trimming cost V 0 bases and J 3 bases, with 15 bases left between them. Preparing the TCRbeta library involved the use of unique molecular identifiers. TCRdb re-called the PCR reads through MiXCR, storing one row per CDR3 protein. The sample has about 300,000 distinct CDR3 sequences; 10% are singletons. This clonotype was picked up many times. Its matching antigen is unknown. The receptor was derived from a boy younger than two with acute myeloid leukemia, due to receive a stem cell transplant. V usage is TRBV11-2 and J usage is TRBJ2-1; D possibly matches TRBD1 or TRBD2 (5 bases each). Sequenced here: PBMCs, sampled before TCRalphabeta/CD19-depleted stem cell transplant. Here the CDR3 reads CASSLDGGGANYNEQFF. CDR3 DNA sequence: TGTGCCAGCAGCTTAGATGGGGGTGGGGCCAACTACAATGAGCAGTTCTTC.